The 22 T cell receptor beta chains given below trace back to one sample, sequenced in a study of cytomegalovirus exposure and HLA in healthy donors. This PCR relied on a set of 60 Vbeta primers and 13 Jbeta primers. Sequencing was performed with immunoSEQ multiplex PCR; in TCRdb, only in-frame clones are kept and a portion is missing. Of some 130,000 clones in the sample, around 80% were seen once. Input material: PBMCs. All receptors derive from a boy younger than 10 in good health and CMV-seronegative.

This chain uses TRBV9 with TRBJ1-2; no reliable D call. Between the trimmed V and J ends, which lost 0 bases and 0 bases, there was a span of 6 bases. This CDR3 region has 14 residues. CDR1 and CDR2 from the germline V gene are SGDLS and YYNGEE. This CDR3 reads CASSVDGANYGYTF. In nucleotides, the CDR3 is TGTGCCAGCAGCGTAGACGGAGCTAACTATGGCTACACCTTC.

The chain links TRBV7-8 to TRBJ1-1, with 7 bases identical to TRBD1. V lost 4 bases to trimming and J lost 0 bases; unmatched junction nucleotides: 5. Germline values: CDR1 SGHVS, CDR2 FQNEAQ. The CDR3 extends over 15 amino acids. CDR3 residues: CASSSRTGMNTEAFF. The CDR3 region has the DNA TGTGCCAGCAGCTCCCGGACAGGTATGAACACTGAAGCTTTCTTT.

The chain uses TRBV9 and TRBJ2-1, with D perhaps TRBD2 (6 bases). The germline V gene encodes CDR1 SGDLS and CDR2 YYNGEE. V lost 5 bases to trimming and J lost 7 bases, with 10 bases between them. There are 12 residues in the CDR3. The CDR3 region has the DNA TGTGCCAGCAGTCGCCGGGGGAATGAGCAGTTCTTC. The encoded protein is CASSRRGNEQFF.

The V and J genes are TRBV7-8 and TRBJ1-6; 8 bases are a match to TRBD1. Germline V gives CDR1 SGHVS, CDR2 FQNEAQ. This CDR3 spans 18 amino acids. V trimming: 4 bases; J trimming: 5 bases; junction bases outside the gene matches: 13. The CDR3: CASSSSWTGQRNNSPLHF. The CDR3 nucleotides read TGTGCCAGCAGCTCTTCATGGACAGGGCAAAGAAATAATTCACCCCTCCACTTT.

V is TRBV30 and J is TRBJ1-5; 7 nucleotides match TRBD1. Trimming at V came to 6 bases and at J to 5 bases, leaving 10 bases not matched to a gene. This CDR3 spans 14 amino acids. Germline V gives CDR1 GTSNPN, CDR2 SVGIG (reference sequence). The CDR3 protein is CACSGTAIHQPQHF. CDR3 DNA sequence: TGTGCCTGTTCCGGGACAGCTATACATCAGCCCCAGCATTTT.

The chain links TRBV6-4 to TRBJ2-1; TRBD2 matches 14 bases. The CDR3 contains 14 residues. Germline V gene lookup returns CDR1 MRHNA and CDR2 SNTAGT. Germline trimming cut 6 bases from V and 7 bases from J; bases unmatched to any gene: 2. CDR3 residues: CASSRTSGGNEQFF. Written as DNA, the CDR3 is TGTGCCAGCAGCCGGACTAGCGGGGGGAATGAGCAGTTCTTC.

The CDR3 DNA reads TGTGCCAGCAGTTTAGCCCAGGGACAGGGGAGGACTGAAGCTTTCTTT. Protein: CASSLAQGQGRTEAFF. The V call is TRBV27, the J call TRBJ1-1, with TRBD1 matching 10 bases. V gave up 2 bases and J gave up 5 bases; unmatched junction bases: 8. The CDR3 is made up of 16 amino acids. Germline values: CDR1 MNHEY, CDR2 SMNVEV (reference sequence).

This chain links TRBV4-3 with TRBJ1-2; maybe TRBD1 (6 bases). Germline CDR1 reads LGHNA; CDR2 reads YSLEER. V lost 5 bases and J 3 bases, leaving 16 bases between the germline ends. There are 15 residues in the CDR3. Here the CDR3 DNA reads TGCGCCAGCAGCGGCGCACTCGGGGGGCACTATGGCTACACCTTC. Translation: CASSGALGGHYGYTF.

The chain recombines TRBV11-3 with TRBJ1-1, with D uncertain. The CDR3 covers 13 residues. Germline V CDR1 and CDR2: SGHNT, YENEEA. The V end lost 3 bases, the J end lost 3 bases, and 8 bases lay between the germline ends. The CDR3 is CASSFTGDTEAFF. The CDR3 DNA follows: TGTGCCAGCAGCTTTACCGGAGACACTGAAGCTTTCTTT.

The chain combines TRBV4-1 with TRBJ2-1; 8 bases agree with TRBD1. The CDR3 extends over 17 amino acids. Germline V gene sequence: CDR1 MGHRA, CDR2 YSYEKL. V lost 7 bases and J lost 9; bases outside the gene matches: 20. CDR3 in DNA: TGCGCCAGCACCCCCCCCCTCCGACAGGGGATATTCAGTGAGCAGTTCTTC. This codes for CASTPPLRQGIFSEQFF.

The gene calls are TRBV7-9 and TRBJ2-2; 8 positions match TRBD1. Germline trimming cut 5 bases from V and 2 bases from J; bases unmatched to any gene: 7. CDR1 is SEHNR, CDR2 FQNEAQ, per germline (reference sequence). CDR3 length equals 16 residues. The CDR3 coding sequence is TGTGCCAGCAGCATAAGGACAGGGTTCAACACCGGGGAGCTGTTTTTT. Residues: CASSIRTGFNTGELFF. Full variable domain (missing parts from reference TRBV7-9 and TRBJ2-2): DTGVSQNPRHKITKRGQNVTFRCDPISEHNRLYWYRQTLGQGPEFLTYFQNEAQLEKSRLLSDRFSAERPKGSFSTLEIQRTEQGDSAMYLCASSIRTGFNTGELFFGEGSRLTVL.

The rearrangement uses TRBV30 and TRBJ2-1; a weak D match, TRBD2 (6 bases). The V gene's germline CDR1 is GTSNPN and CDR2 SVGIG (reference sequence). V was trimmed by 0 bases and J by 0 bases, leaving 12 bases between them. This CDR3 region has 16 residues. The CDR3: CAWSVIAASSYNEQFF. The DNA of the CDR3 is TGTGCCTGGAGTGTAATAGCGGCGAGCTCCTACAATGAGCAGTTCTTC.

The CDR3 DNA is TGTGCCAGCAGTGAAAACCGGTTAGCACGTCGGGTCAATGAGCAGTTCTTC. This codes for CASSENRLARRVNEQFF. V is TRBV2 and J is TRBJ2-1; no clear D gene. Germline V lookup: CDR1 SNHLY, CDR2 FYNNEI. V was trimmed by 2 bases and J by 6 bases, leaving 20 bases between them. This CDR3 is built from 17 residues.

The chain couples TRBV5-6 to TRBJ2-2, with D possibly being TRBD2 (5 bases). Looked up from germline, CDR1 is SGHDT and CDR2 is YYEEEE. The germline V and J ends were trimmed by 7 bases and 7 bases, with 11 bases remaining between them. The CDR3 totals 12 residues. CDR3 in amino acids: CASGLAGGELFF. The CDR3 DNA is TGTGCCAGCGGCCTTGCGGGCGGGGAGCTGTTTTTT.

V gene TRBV2 combines with J gene TRBJ2-1, with 15 bases fitting TRBD2. CDR1 is SNHLY and CDR2 is FYNNEI in the germline V gene. V trimming: 8 bases; J trimming: 6 bases; junction bases outside the gene matches: 8. The CDR3 spans 16 residues. The CDR3 protein is CASGGTSGGSVNEQFF. The DNA of the CDR3 is TGTGCCAGCGGTGGGACTAGCGGGGGGTCCGTCAATGAGCAGTTCTTC.

The genes are TRBV10-2 and TRBJ2-3; 7 bases match TRBD1. Germline V gene sequence: CDR1 WSHSY, CDR2 SAAADI. The CDR3 length is 14 residues. Unmatched junction bases numbered 3, after V lost 5 bases and J lost 1 base. The CDR3 nucleotides are TGCGCCAGCAGTAGGGACAGCCGCACAGATACGCAGTATTTT. Translating gives CASSRDSRTDTQYF.

The chain couples TRBV30 to TRBJ2-5; 8 bases agree with TRBD2. The CDR3 has 16 residues. Germline V gives CDR1 GTSNPN, CDR2 SVGIG (reference sequence). V lost 0 bases to trimming and J lost 3 bases; unmatched junction nucleotides: 9. CDR3 nucleotide sequence: TGTGCCTGGAGTGTACCGGGAGGGCCTCTTGAAGAGACCCAGTACTTC. This codes for CAWSVPGGPLEETQYF.

The chain joins TRBV4-3 to TRBJ2-7, with 10 bases that match TRBD2. The junction had 7 bases not matched to a gene; V was cut back by 4 bases and J by 1 base. CDR1 and CDR2 from the germline V gene are LGHNA and YSLEER. The CDR3 consists of 16 residues. This CDR3 reads CASSRTTSGESYEQYF. In DNA, the CDR3 is TGCGCCAGCAGCCGGACCACTAGCGGGGAGTCCTACGAGCAGTACTTC.

The chain joins TRBV13 to TRBJ2-7, with D possibly TRBD1 on 6 matching bases. Trimming shortened V by 4 bases and J by 7 bases, and 17 bases separated the two germline ends. CDR1 and CDR2 from the germline V gene are PRHDT and FYEKMQ (reference sequence). There are 14 residues in the CDR3. Written as DNA, the CDR3 is TGTGCCAGCAGCTCGACGGGGACACGAGGGGAGCAGTACGTC. Its translation is CASSSTGTRGEQYV.

Details on this clone: At one boundary the junction diverges from the germline segment, which might be a read error. The chain has TRBV19 and TRBJ1-2; 7 nucleotides align to TRBD1. The germline CDR1 and CDR2 sequences are LNHDA and SQIVND (reference sequence). This CDR3 region has 18 residues. CDR3 sequence reads: CATSLLTVQGDLNYGYTF. CDR3 DNA: TGTGCCACTAGTCTCCTTACCGTGCAGGGGGATCTCAACTATGGCTACACCTTC.

The V call is TRBV6-4, the J call TRBJ2-3; 11 bases are shared with TRBD2. Germline V gene data show CDR1 as MRHNA and CDR2 as SNTAGT. Trimming took 4 bases from V and 3 from J; bases not matched to a gene: 3. CDR3 length: 15 residues. The CDR3 nucleotides read TGTGCCAGCAGTGTTACTAGCGGGGGTACAGATACGCAGTATTTT. This sequence encodes CASSVTSGGTDTQYF.

V and J are TRBV4-1 and TRBJ1-5, with D perhaps matching TRBD1 (5 bases). The CDR3 contains 14 residues. The V and J ends lost 1 base and 7 bases respectively, with 11 bases between them. Germline lookup yields CDR1 MGHRA and CDR2 YSYEKL. The CDR3 loop is CASSQGGFRQPQHF. For the CDR3, the DNA is TGCGCCAGCAGCCAAGGGGGCTTCCGACAGCCCCAGCATTTT.